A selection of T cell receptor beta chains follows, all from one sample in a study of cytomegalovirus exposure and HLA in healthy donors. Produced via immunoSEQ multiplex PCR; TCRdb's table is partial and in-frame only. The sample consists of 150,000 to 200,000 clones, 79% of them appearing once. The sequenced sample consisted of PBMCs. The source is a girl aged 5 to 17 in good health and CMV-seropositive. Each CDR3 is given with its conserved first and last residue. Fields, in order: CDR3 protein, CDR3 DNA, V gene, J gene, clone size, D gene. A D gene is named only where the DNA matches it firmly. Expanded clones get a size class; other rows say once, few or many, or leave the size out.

CASSPGGGADIQYF	TGTGCCAGCAGCCCCGGAGGGGGGGCGGACATTCAGTACTTC	TRBV5-4	TRBJ2-4	-	-
CARTKRCGGADNEQFF	TGTGCCAGGACCAAGAGGTGCGGGGGGGCTGACAATGAGCAGTTCTTC	TRBV21-1	TRBJ2-1	few	-
CAWRVTGPEAFF	TGTGCCTGGAGGGTAACAGGGCCTGAAGCTTTCTTT	TRBV30	TRBJ1-1	-	-
CASSLYFSGQGAGPYEQYF	TGTGCCAGCAGTTTATATTTCTCGGGACAGGGGGCCGGTCCCTACGAGCAGTACTTC	TRBV27	TRBJ2-7	-	TRBD1
CASRAQGAISEAFF	TGTGCCAGCAGAGCACAGGGGGCCATCTCTGAAGCTTTCTTT	TRBV6-4	TRBJ1-1	-	TRBD1
CASSLGGLAAFNEQFF	TGTGCCAGCAGCTTAGGGGGACTAGCGGCTTTTAATGAGCAGTTCTTC	TRBV11-3	TRBJ2-1	-	TRBD2
CASSEAEVWSGGANEQFF	TGTGCCAGCAGTGAAGCGGAGGTTTGGAGCGGGGGGGCCAATGAGCAGTTCTTC	TRBV2	TRBJ2-1	-	TRBD2
CASSQVNDRVKDSYEQYF	TGCGCCAGCAGTCAAGTCAACGACAGGGTGAAAGACTCCTACGAGCAGTACTTC	TRBV23-1	TRBJ2-7	-	TRBD1
CSVDPSTDTQYF	TGCAGCGTTGACCCAAGCACAGATACGCAGTATTTT	TRBV29-1	TRBJ2-3	-	-
CASSRTGDTEAFF	TGTGCCAGCAGTAGGACAGGGGACACTGAAGCTTTCTTT	TRBV6-4	TRBJ1-1	-	TRBD1
CASSADIHNSPLHF	TGTGCCAGCAGCGCTGACATTCACAATTCACCCCTCCACTTT	TRBV5-4	TRBJ1-6	-	-
CASSSGAWALVNYGYTF	TGTGCCAGCAGCTCAGGGGCCTGGGCTTTAGTTAACTATGGCTACACCTTC	TRBV7-9	TRBJ1-2	-	-
CASSLELVSYNEQFF	TGTGCCAGCAGCTTGGAGCTAGTATCCTACAATGAGCAGTTCTTC	TRBV5-4	TRBJ2-1	-	-
CASSSLAGAYTGELFF	TGTGCCAGCAGCTCGTTAGCGGGGGCCTACACCGGGGAGCTGTTTTTT	TRBV7-2	TRBJ2-2	once	TRBD2
CASSYNSGGQETQYF	TGTGCCAGCAGCTACAATAGCGGGGGGCAAGAGACCCAGTACTTC	TRBV7-2	TRBJ2-5	-	TRBD2
CSVRQGSVETQYF	TGCAGCGTCCGACAGGGGAGCGTAGAGACCCAGTACTTC	TRBV29-1	TRBJ2-5	-	TRBD1
CASSWGTGKETQYF	TGTGCCAGCAGCTGGGGAACAGGAAAAGAGACCCAGTACTTC	TRBV5-5	TRBJ2-5	-	-
CASSLGFYWTGETRTDTQYF	TGTGCCAGCAGCTTAGGGTTTTACTGGACAGGAGAAACTAGGACAGATACGCAGTATTTT	TRBV5-5	TRBJ2-3	-	TRBD1
CAISDPGDRRAGNTIYF	TGTGCCATCAGTGACCCAGGGGACCGGAGAGCTGGAAACACCATATATTTT	TRBV10-3	TRBJ1-3	-	-
CSARSGSEQYF	TGCAGTGCTAGAAGCGGCTCCGAGCAGTACTTC	TRBV20-1	TRBJ2-7	-	-
CASRATGAGYGYTF	TGTGCCAGCAGAGCGACAGGGGCCGGCTATGGCTACACCTTC	TRBV7-2	TRBJ1-2	-	TRBD1